These T cell receptor beta chains were read from a single sample in a study of OX40 agonist ivuxolimab in advanced cancers. Only in-frame clones appear in the TCRdb table, and some are missing; sequencing was by immunoSEQ multiplex PCR. Of roughly 62,000 clones in the sample, 84% were seen once. Source: CD4+ or CD8+ T cells sorted from blood, taken in a trial of the OX40 agonist ivuxolimab. The receptors come from an adult with an advanced solid tumor such as melanoma, head and neck, liver or kidney cancer. The CDR3 runs from the conserved cysteine through the conserved F or W. D genes are given only for firm matches. Size is stated for part of the rows, as once, few or many counts, or as a class when the clone is expanded.

>TRBD1|NA|TRBV19|TRBJ1-5
CASTPQGGYQPQHF
TGTGCCAGTACACCACAGGGGGGATATCAGCCCCAGCATTTT
>TRBD1|NA|TRBV6-6|TRBJ1-5
CASSYDRGGNQPQHF
TGTGCCAGCAGTTACGACAGGGGCGGCAATCAGCCCCAGCATTTT
>NA|NA|TRBV28|TRBJ1-5
CASSTSRPVLNQPQHF
TGTGCCAGCAGTACCTCTCGGCCCGTCCTGAATCAGCCCCAGCATTTT
>TRBD1|few|TRBV2|TRBJ1-1
CASRLQGLPAFF
TGTGCCAGCAGGCTACAGGGGCTTCCAGCTTTCTTT
>NA|NA|TRBV6-1|TRBJ2-3
CASSPGGGTDTQYF
TGTGCCAGCAGTCCAGGGGGGGGAACAGATACGCAGTATTTT
>NA|NA|TRBV6-5|TRBJ1-5
CASRPRGGGNQPQHF
TGTGCCAGCAGGCCGAGGGGGGGAGGTAATCAGCCCCAGCATTTT
>NA|NA|TRBV20-1|TRBJ1-2
CSARDSGYTF
TGCAGTGCTAGAGATTCTGGCTACACCTTC
>NA|NA|TRBV5-1|TRBJ2-2
CASSLGPNTGELFF
TGCGCCAGCAGCTTGGGCCCGAACACCGGGGAGCTGTTTTTT
>TRBD2|NA|TRBV9|TRBJ2-3
CASSVGSGMTDTQYF
TGTGCCAGCAGCGTCGGTAGCGGGATGACAGATACGCAGTATTTT
>TRBD1|NA|TRBV18|TRBJ2-1
CASSPAGTGDAAEQFF
TGTGCCAGCTCACCCGCCGGGACAGGGGACGCAGCTGAGCAGTTCTTC
>NA|NA|TRBV28|TRBJ1-1
CASSTTGFLGTEAFF
TGTGCCAGCAGTACAACAGGGTTTTTGGGCACTGAAGCTTTCTTT
>NA|once|TRBV15|TRBJ2-1
CATSRAGSYNEQFF
TGTGCCACCAGCAGAGCGGGGAGCTACAATGAGCAGTTCTTC
>NA|NA|TRBV6-6|TRBJ2-5
CASSYSAVQETQYF
TGTGCCAGCAGTTACTCGGCAGTACAAGAGACCCAGTACTTC
>NA|NA|TRBV6-6|TRBJ2-7
CASRRTLDVYEQYF
TGTGCCAGCAGGCGAACGTTGGACGTTTACGAGCAGTACTTC
>TRBD2|NA|TRBV7-3|TRBJ2-1
CASSLVLAGANEQFF
TGTGCCAGCAGCTTAGTACTAGCGGGAGCCAATGAGCAGTTCTTC
>NA|NA|TRBV4-1|TRBJ1-5
CASSLQGGGVDQPQHF
TGCGCCAGCAGCCTACAAGGTGGGGGTGTTGATCAGCCCCAGCATTTT
>NA|NA|TRBV28|TRBJ1-5
CASSINQPQHF
TGTGCCAGCAGTATAAATCAGCCCCAGCATTTT
>TRBD2|NA|TRBV5-1|TRBJ2-3
CASSLWTSGSSIDTQYF
TGCGCCAGCAGCTTATGGACTAGCGGGAGTTCGATAGATACGCAGTATTTT
>TRBD1|few|TRBV5-1|TRBJ2-2
CASSGGTGDGELFF
TGCGCCAGCAGCGGCGGGACAGGGGACGGGGAGCTGTTTTTT
>NA|NA|TRBV6-5|TRBJ1-1
CASSLERNTEAFF
TGTGCCAGCAGTTTGGAGAGGAACACTGAAGCTTTCTTT
>TRBD1|NA|TRBV19|TRBJ2-1
CASRDRVDEQFF
TGTGCCAGTCGGGACAGGGTGGATGAGCAGTTCTTC
>TRBD1|NA|TRBV27|TRBJ2-7
CASSPSPGTGGGPYEQYF
TGTGCCAGCAGCCCTAGTCCCGGGACAGGGGGGGGGCCCTACGAGCAGTACTTC
>TRBD1|NA|TRBV4-2|TRBJ1-4
CASSLQGTNEKLFF
TGTGCCAGCAGCTTACAGGGGACTAATGAAAAACTGTTTTTT
>TRBD1|NA|TRBV30|TRBJ2-1
CAWSVGTGLDEQFF
TGTGCCTGGAGTGTTGGGACAGGGTTGGATGAGCAGTTCTTC